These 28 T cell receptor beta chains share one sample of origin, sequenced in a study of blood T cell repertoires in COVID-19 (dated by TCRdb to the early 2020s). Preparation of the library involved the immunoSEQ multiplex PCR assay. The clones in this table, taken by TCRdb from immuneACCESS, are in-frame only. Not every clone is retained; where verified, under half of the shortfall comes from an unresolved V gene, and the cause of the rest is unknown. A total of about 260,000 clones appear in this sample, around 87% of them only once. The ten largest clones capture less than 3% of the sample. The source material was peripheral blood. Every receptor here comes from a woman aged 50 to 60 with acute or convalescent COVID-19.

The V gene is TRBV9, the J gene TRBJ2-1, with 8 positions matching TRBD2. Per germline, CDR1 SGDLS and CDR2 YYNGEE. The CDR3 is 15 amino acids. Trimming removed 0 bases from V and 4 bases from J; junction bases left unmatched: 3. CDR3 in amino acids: CASSVAGGPYNEQFF. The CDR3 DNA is TGTGCCAGCAGCGTAGCGGGAGGGCCTTACAATGAGCAGTTCTTC.

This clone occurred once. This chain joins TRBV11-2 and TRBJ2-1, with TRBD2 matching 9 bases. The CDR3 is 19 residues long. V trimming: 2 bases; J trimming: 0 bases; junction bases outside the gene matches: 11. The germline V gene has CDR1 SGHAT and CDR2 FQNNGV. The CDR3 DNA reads TGTGCCAGCAGCTTAAGGCGGGAGGGCCGCCCCAACTCCTACAATGAGCAGTTCTTC. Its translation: CASSLRREGRPNSYNEQFF.

CDR3: CAWSSRTGDSPLHF. For the CDR3, the DNA is TGTGCCTGGAGTAGTAGGACAGGGGATTCACCCCTCCACTTT. This chain uses TRBV30 with TRBJ1-6, with 9 nucleotides matching TRBD1. V was clipped by 2 bases and J by 8 bases; unmatched bases: 4. In germline, CDR1 is GTSNPN, CDR2 SVGIG (reference sequence). This CDR3 contains 14 residues.

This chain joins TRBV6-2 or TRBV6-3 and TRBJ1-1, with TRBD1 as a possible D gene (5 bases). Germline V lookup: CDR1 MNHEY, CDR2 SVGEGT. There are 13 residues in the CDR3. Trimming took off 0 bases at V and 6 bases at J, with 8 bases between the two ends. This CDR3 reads CASSYSRDPEAFF. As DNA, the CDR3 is TGTGCCAGCAGTTACTCCAGGGATCCTGAAGCTTTCTTT.

CDR3 DNA: TGTGCCAGCAGCCTATATAGCGGAGCCTACTACGAGCAGTACTTC. This encodes CASSLYSGAYYEQYF. The V call is TRBV11-2, the J call TRBJ2-7, with D possibly being TRBD2 (6 bases). The germline V gene has CDR1 SGHAT and CDR2 FQNNGV. The CDR3 is 15 amino acids. Between the trimmed V and J ends, which lost 5 bases and 3 bases, there was a span of 17 bases.

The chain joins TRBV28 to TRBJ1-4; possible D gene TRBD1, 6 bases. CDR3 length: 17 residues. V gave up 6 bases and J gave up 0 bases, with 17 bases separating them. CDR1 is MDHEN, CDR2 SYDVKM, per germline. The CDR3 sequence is CASSRGWVGSTNEKLFF. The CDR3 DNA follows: TGTGCCAGCAGCAGGGGATGGGTTGGATCAACTAATGAAAAACTGTTTTTT. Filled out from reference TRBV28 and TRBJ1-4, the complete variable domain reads DVKVTQSSRYLVKRTGEKVFLECVQDMDHENMFWYRQDPGLGLRLIYFSYDVKMKEKGDIPEGYSVSREKKERFSLILESASTNQTSMYLCASSRGWVGSTNEKLFFGSGTQLSVL.

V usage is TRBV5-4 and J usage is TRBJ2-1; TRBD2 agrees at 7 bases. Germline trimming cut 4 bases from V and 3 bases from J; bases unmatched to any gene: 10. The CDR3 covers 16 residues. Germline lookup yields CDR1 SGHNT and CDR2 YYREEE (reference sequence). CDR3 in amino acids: CASSRAAGARYNEQFF. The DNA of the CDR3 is TGTGCCAGCAGCCGTGCTGCGGGAGCGCGCTACAATGAGCAGTTCTTC. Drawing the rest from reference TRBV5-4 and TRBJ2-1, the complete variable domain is ETGVTQSPTHLIKTRGQQVTLRCSSQSGHNTVSWYQQALGQGPQFIFQYYREEENGRGNFPPRFSGLQFPNYSSELNVNALELDDSALYLCASSRAAGARYNEQFFGPGTRLTVL.

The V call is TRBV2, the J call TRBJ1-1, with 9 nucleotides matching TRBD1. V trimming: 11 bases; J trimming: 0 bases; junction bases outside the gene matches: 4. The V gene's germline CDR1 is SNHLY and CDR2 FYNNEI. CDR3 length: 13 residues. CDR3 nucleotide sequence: TGTGCCGGCGGACAGGGGATGAACACTGAAGCTTTCTTT. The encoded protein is CAGGQGMNTEAFF.

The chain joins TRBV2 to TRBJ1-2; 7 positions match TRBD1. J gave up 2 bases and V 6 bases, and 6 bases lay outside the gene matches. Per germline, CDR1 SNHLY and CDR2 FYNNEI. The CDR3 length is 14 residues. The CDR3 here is CASSVVDRNYGYTF. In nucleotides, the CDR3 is TGTGCCAGCAGCGTCGTGGACAGGAACTATGGCTACACCTTC.

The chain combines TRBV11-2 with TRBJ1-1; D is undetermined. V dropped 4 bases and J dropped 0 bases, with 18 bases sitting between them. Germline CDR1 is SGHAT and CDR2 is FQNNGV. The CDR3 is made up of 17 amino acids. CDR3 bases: TGTGCCAGCAGCTCAAGGATGCGAGACTTGGTGAACACTGAAGCTTTCTTT. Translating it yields CASSSRMRDLVNTEAFF.

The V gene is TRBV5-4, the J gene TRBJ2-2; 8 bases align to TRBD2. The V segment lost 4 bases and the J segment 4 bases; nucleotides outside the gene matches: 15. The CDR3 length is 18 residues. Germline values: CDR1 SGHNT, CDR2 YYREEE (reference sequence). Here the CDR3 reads CASSPPYGRAISTGELFF. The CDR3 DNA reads TGTGCCAGCAGCCCCCCCTACGGGAGGGCAATTAGCACCGGGGAGCTGTTTTTT. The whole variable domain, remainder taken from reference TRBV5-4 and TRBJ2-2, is ETGVTQSPTHLIKTRGQQVTLRCSSQSGHNTVSWYQQALGQGPQFIFQYYREEENGRGNFPPRFSGLQFPNYSSELNVNALELDDSALYLCASSPPYGRAISTGELFFGEGSRLTVL.

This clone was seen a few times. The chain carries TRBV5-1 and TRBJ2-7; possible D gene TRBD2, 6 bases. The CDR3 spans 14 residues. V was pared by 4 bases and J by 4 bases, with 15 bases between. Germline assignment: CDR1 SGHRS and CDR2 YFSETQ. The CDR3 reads CASSPPLEGYEQYF. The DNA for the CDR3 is TGCGCCAGCAGCCCCCCCCTGGAGGGATACGAGCAGTACTTC.

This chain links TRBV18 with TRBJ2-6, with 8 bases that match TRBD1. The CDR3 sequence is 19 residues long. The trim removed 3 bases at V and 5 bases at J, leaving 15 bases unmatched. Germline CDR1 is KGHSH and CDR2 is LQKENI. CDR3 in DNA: TGTGCCAGCTCACCTGGATTTGGGCAGGGGGCGCACTGGGCCAACGTCCTGACTTTC. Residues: CASSPGFGQGAHWANVLTF.

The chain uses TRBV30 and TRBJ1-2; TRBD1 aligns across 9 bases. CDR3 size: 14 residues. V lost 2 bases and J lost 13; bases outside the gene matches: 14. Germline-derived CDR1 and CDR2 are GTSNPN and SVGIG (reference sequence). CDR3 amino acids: CAWSSTDRGRAATF. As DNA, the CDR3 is TGTGCCTGGAGTTCGACGGACAGGGGACGGGCGGCCACCTTC.

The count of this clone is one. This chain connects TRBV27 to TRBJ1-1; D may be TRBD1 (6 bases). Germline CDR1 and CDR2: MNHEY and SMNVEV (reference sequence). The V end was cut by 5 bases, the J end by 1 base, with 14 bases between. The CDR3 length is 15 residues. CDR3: CASSTYREENTEAFF. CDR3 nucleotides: TGTGCCAGCAGTACCTACAGGGAAGAGAACACTGAAGCTTTCTTT.

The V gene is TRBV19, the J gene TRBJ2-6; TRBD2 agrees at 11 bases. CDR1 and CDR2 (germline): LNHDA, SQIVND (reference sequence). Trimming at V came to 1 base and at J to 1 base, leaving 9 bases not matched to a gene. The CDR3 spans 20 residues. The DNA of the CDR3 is TGTGCCAGTAGTATAGGGGGACTAGCGGAGTTCGTTTCTGGGGCCAACGTCCTGACTTTC. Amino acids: CASSIGGLAEFVSGANVLTF.

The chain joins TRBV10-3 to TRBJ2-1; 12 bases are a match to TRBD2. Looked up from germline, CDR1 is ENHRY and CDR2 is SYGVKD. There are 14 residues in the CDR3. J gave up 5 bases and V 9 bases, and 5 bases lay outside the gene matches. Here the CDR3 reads CAIEPSGRDNEQFF. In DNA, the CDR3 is TGTGCCATTGAGCCTAGCGGGAGGGACAATGAGCAGTTCTTC.

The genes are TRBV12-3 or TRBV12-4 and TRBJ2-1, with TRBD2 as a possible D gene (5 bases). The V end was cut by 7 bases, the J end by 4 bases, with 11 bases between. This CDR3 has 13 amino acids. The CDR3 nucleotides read TGTGCCAGCACCCGGACTCTTTACAATGAGCAGTTCTTC. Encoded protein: CASTRTLYNEQFF.

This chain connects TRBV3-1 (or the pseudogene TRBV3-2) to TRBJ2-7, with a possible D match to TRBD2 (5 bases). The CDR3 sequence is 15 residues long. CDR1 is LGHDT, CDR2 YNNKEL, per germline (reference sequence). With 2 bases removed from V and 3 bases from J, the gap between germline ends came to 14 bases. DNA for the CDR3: TGTGCCAGCAGCCAAATCCGGGGATCCTTCTACGAGCAGTACTTC. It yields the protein CASSQIRGSFYEQYF.

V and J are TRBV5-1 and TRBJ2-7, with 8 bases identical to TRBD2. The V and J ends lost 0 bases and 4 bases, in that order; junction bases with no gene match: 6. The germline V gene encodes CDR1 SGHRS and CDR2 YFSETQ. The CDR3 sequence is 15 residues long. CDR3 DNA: TGCGCCAGCAGCTTGGTCGCGGCGGGGGGTTACGAGCAGTACTTC. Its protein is CASSLVAAGGYEQYF.

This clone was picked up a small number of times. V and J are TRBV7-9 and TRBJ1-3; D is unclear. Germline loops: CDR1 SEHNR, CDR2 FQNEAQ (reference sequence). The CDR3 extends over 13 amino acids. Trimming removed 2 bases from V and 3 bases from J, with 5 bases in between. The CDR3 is CASSLLVGNTIYF. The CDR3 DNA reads TGTGCCAGCAGCTTACTCGTTGGAAACACCATATATTTT. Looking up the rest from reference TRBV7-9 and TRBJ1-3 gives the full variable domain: DTGVSQNPRHKITKRGQNVTFRCDPISEHNRLYWYRQTLGQGPEFLTYFQNEAQLEKSRLLSDRFSAERPKGSFSTLEIQRTEQGDSAMYLCASSLLVGNTIYFGEGSWLTVV.

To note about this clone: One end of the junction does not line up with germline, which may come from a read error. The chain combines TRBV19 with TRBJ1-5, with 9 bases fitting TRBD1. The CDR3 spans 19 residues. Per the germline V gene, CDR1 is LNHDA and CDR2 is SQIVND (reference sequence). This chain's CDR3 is CASSVDRTGAGLGNQPQHF. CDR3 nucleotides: TGTGCCAGTAGTGTAGATAGGACAGGGGCTGGACTCGGCAATCAGCCCCAGCATTTT.

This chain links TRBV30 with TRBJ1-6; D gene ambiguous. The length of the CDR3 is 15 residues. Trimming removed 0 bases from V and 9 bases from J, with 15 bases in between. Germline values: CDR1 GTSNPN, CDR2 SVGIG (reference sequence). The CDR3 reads CAWSVYGGGASPLHF. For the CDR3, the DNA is TGTGCCTGGAGTGTATACGGTGGTGGTGCTTCACCCCTCCACTTT.

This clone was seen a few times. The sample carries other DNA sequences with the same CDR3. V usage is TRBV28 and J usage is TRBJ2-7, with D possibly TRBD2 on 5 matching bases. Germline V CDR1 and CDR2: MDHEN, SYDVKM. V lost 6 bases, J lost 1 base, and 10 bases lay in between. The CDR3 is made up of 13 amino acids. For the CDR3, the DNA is TGTGCCAGCAGGCTGAGCGGATCCTACGAGCAGTACTTC. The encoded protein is CASRLSGSYEQYF.

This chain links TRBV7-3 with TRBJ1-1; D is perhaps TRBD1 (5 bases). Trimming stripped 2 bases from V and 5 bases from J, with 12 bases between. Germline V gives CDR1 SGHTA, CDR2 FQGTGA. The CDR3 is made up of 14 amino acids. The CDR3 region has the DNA TGTGCCAGCAGCTTAGAGCGGGGGGAAACTGAAGCTTTCTTT. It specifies CASSLERGETEAFF.

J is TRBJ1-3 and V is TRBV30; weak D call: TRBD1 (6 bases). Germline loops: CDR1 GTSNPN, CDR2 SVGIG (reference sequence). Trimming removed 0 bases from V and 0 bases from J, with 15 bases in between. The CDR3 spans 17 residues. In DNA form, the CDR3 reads TGTGCCTGGAGTGTTTCTCGGACAGCCCGCTCTGGAAACACCATATATTTT. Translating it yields CAWSVSRTARSGNTIYF.

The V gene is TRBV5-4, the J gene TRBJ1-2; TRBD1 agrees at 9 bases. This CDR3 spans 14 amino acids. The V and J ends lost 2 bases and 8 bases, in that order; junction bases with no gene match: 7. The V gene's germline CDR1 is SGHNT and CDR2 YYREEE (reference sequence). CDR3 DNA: TGTGCCAGCAGCTTCCGGGACAGGGAAAGCGGCTACACCTTC. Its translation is CASSFRDRESGYTF.

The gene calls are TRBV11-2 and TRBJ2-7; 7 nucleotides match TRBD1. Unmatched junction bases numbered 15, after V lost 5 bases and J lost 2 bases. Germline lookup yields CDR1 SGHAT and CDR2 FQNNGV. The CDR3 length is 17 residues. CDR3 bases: TGTGCCAGCAGCCCCGGGACAGTAAATCTCCTGCCCTACGAGCAGTACTTC. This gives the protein CASSPGTVNLLPYEQYF.